This TCR beta chain is drawn from a study of cytomegalovirus exposure and HLA in healthy donors. Whole-study context: According to later analysis, the same platform produced the 130 or so validation and 600 to 800 first-cohort repertoires.

V was trimmed by 2 bases and J by 3 bases, leaving 10 bases between them. The CDR3 has 15 residues. From germline, CDR1 is SGHAT and CDR2 FQNNGV. General observations from the study: In vitro data verified a few CMV-associated chains as specific for CMV antigens. Most TCR sequences were rare, but some public TCRs occurred in many donors. The tendency of first-cohort TCR clusters to co-occur in the 130 or so validation repertoires was identified by a subsequent analysis.

A remark on this clone: The antigen is undetermined.

The table came from immunoSEQ multiplex PCR; TCRdb's copy has only in-frame clones and leaves some out. The sample includes some 38,000 clones, approximately 95% of them seen just once. The chain couples TRBV11-2 to TRBJ2-2; the D is unclear. The TCR sequence derives from a man younger than 30 in good health and CMV-seronegative. Sequencing was performed on PBMCs. CDR3 in DNA: TGTGCCAGCAGCTTAAAACAGATCTACACCGGGGAGCTGTTTTTT. It yields the protein CASSLKQIYTGELFF.